This TCR beta chain originates from a study of identical twins. Using its own MiXCR run on the 5' RACE reads, TCRdb lists one record per CDR3 protein. Counted here are approximately 94,000 distinct CDR3 sequences, less than 6.5% occurring once; the ten biggest clones make up approximately 12%. Germline CDR1 is MNHEY and CDR2 is SMNVEV (reference sequence). V dropped 5 bases and J dropped 5; count of bases not matched to a gene: 11. CDR3 length: 16 amino acids. Findings of the study overall: Model-predicted out-of-frame TCR alpha sharing fell below observed values in monozygotic twins. Abundant cord blood beta clonotypes carried fewer insertions; memory repertoires showed none.

This clonotype was counted at least ten times. Its specificity is unknown. This sequence joins TRBV27 and TRBJ2-3; 9 bases line up with TRBD2. Sequencing input: memory T cells sorted from blood. This TCR was recovered from a woman between 45 and 60 years old in good health. CDR3 in DNA: TGTGCCAGCAGTCCCCTTAGCGGGAGAAGGAGAGATACGCAGTATTTT. Translating gives CASSPLSGRRRDTQYF.